These 15 T cell receptor beta chains were all obtained from the same sample, sequenced in a study of blood T cell repertoires in COVID-19. This table comes from immunoSEQ multiplex PCR, and its TCRdb copy is limited to in-frame clones, with some not included. The sample yields some 66,000 clones, roughly 90% seen once. Input material: peripheral blood. Receptor source: a woman aged 60-75 years with acute or convalescent COVID-19.

The chain has TRBV2 and TRBJ1-1; weak D call: TRBD1 (5 bases). Trimming removed 0 bases from V and 3 bases from J, with 17 bases in between. The CDR3 has 17 residues. CDR1 and CDR2 from the germline V gene are SNHLY and FYNNEI. CDR3 loop: CASSEASPGGGDTEAFF. Written as DNA, the CDR3 is TGTGCCAGCAGTGAAGCGTCACCCGGGGGAGGGGACACTGAAGCTTTCTTT.

This clone was seen once. The chain carries TRBV6-5 and TRBJ1-1; TRBD1 matches at 8 bases. The CDR3 sequence is 15 residues long. Trimming removed 8 bases from V and 4 bases from J; junction bases left unmatched: 12. Germline values: CDR1 MNHEY, CDR2 SVGAGI. Here the CDR3 DNA reads TGTGCCAGCCTTCCCCGATCAGGGGGCTTCACTGAAGCTTTCTTT. It encodes CASLPRSGGFTEAFF.

This clone was picked up one time. The chain carries TRBV6-1 and TRBJ1-4; no definite D call. Deletions cut 1 base from V and 6 bases from J, with 15 bases between. This CDR3 comprises 16 residues. The germline CDR1 and CDR2 sequences are MNHNS and SASEGT. The chain's CDR3 is CASSEVTFQEDEKLFF. The CDR3 nucleotides read TGTGCCAGCAGTGAAGTAACGTTTCAGGAGGATGAAAAACTGTTTTTT.

The J gene is TRBJ1-5, the V gene TRBV6-1; 7 bases line up with TRBD1. The V gene's germline CDR1 is MNHNS and CDR2 SASEGT. This CDR3 spans 16 amino acids. J gave up 2 bases and V 4 bases, and 8 bases lay outside the gene matches. The CDR3 region has the DNA TGTGCCAGCAGTGCCTCACACAGGGGAGGCAATCAGCCCCAGCATTTT. The encoded protein is CASSASHRGGNQPQHF.

This clone has only one observation. The chain recombines TRBV9 with TRBJ2-1, with D unclear. V was cut by 0 bases and J by 5 bases, with 15 bases left in between. Germline V gives CDR1 SGDLS, CDR2 YYNGEE. This CDR3 is 16 amino acids long. The CDR3 region is CASSVGVAPTDNEQFF. CDR3 coding DNA: TGTGCCAGCAGCGTAGGGGTCGCCCCAACAGACAATGAGCAGTTCTTC.

This chain joins TRBV7-9 and TRBJ2-5; the match to TRBD1 covers 7 bases. Losses at the gene ends were 5 bases for V and 2 bases for J; bases not matched to a gene: 8. Germline CDR1 and CDR2: SEHNR and FQNEAQ (reference sequence). The CDR3 length is 15 residues. CDR3 in amino acids: CASSRRRDSQETQYF. CDR3 bases: TGTGCCAGCAGCCGGCGCCGGGACAGTCAAGAGACCCAGTACTTC.

The J gene is TRBJ1-1, the V gene TRBV19; TRBD1 agrees at 8 bases. In germline, CDR1 is LNHDA, CDR2 SQIVND (reference sequence). Trimming took 1 base from V and 1 from J; bases not matched to a gene: 8. The CDR3 length is 17 residues. The CDR3 is CASSIGWTGRRNTEAFF. Written as DNA, the CDR3 is TGTGCCAGTAGTATAGGGTGGACAGGGCGGAGGAACACTGAAGCTTTCTTT.

In its sample, this clone was seen a few times. V gene TRBV19 combines with J gene TRBJ2-1, with 14 bases identical to TRBD2. Germline V lookup: CDR1 LNHDA, CDR2 SQIVND (reference sequence). V lost 5 bases, J lost 4 bases, and 10 bases stayed unmatched. The CDR3 length is 18 residues. CDR3 region: CASSGGLAGASSYNEQFF. The CDR3 DNA is TGTGCCAGTAGTGGGGGACTAGCGGGAGCATCGAGTTACAATGAGCAGTTCTTC.

This clone was counted a single time. The chain recombines TRBV3-1 (or the pseudogene TRBV3-2) with TRBJ2-3; 14 bases fit TRBD2. Trimming removed 5 bases from V and 5 bases from J; junction bases left unmatched: 6. Germline V lookup: CDR1 LGHDT, CDR2 YNNKEL (reference sequence). The CDR3 has 16 amino acids. CDR3 sequence: CASSDGTSGGVDTQYF. The CDR3 DNA sequence: TGTGCCAGCAGCGACGGGACTAGCGGGGGTGTAGATACGCAGTATTTT.

This sequence joins TRBV19 and TRBJ2-1, with 7 bases matching TRBD1. The CDR3 consists of 15 residues. CDR1 and CDR2 from the germline V gene are LNHDA and SQIVND (reference sequence). With 3 bases clipped from V and 4 bases from J, the junction kept 6 bases outside the gene matches. The CDR3 DNA reads as TGTGCCAGTAGTATCTCCCAGGGACAGTACAATGAGCAGTTCTTC. Amino acid sequence: CASSISQGQYNEQFF.

This clone occurred once. The rearrangement links TRBV5-4 to TRBJ2-2; the D gene is possibly TRBD2 (7 bases). Germline CDR1 is SGHNT and CDR2 is YYREEE (reference sequence). Trimming cost V 5 bases and J 4 bases, with 15 bases left between them. The CDR3 is 15 amino acids. Here the CDR3 DNA reads TGTGCCAGCAGTAACTTTGGGGGGGCCACCGGGGAGCTGTTTTTT. Encoded protein: CASSNFGGATGELFF.

The chain recombines TRBV30 with TRBJ1-2; 7 nucleotides align to TRBD1. Germline trimming cut 4 bases from V and 5 bases from J; bases unmatched to any gene: 7. The CDR3 length is 13 residues. CDR1 and CDR2 (germline): GTSNPN, SVGIG (reference sequence). Here the CDR3 DNA reads TGTGCCTGGATGACCGGACAGGCGTATGGCTACACCTTC. Translation gives CAWMTGQAYGYTF.

The chain employs TRBV28 and TRBJ1-3, with 9 bases that match TRBD1. There are 15 residues in the CDR3. V was clipped by 6 bases and J by 2 bases; unmatched bases: 5. CDR1 MDHEN and CDR2 SYDVKM come from the germline V gene. CDR3: CASSPGTGTGNTIYF. The CDR3 DNA is TGTGCCAGCAGCCCCGGGACAGGGACTGGAAACACCATATATTTT.

The chain has TRBV5-1 and TRBJ2-1, with 15 bases lining up with TRBD2. V gave up 7 bases and J gave up 6 bases; unmatched junction bases: 8. CDR1 is SGHRS and CDR2 is YFSETQ in the germline V gene. The CDR3 consists of 16 residues. DNA for the CDR3: TGCGCCAGCGTCGGACTAGCGGGAGGGCCAGGCAATGAGCAGTTCTTC. Amino acids: CASVGLAGGPGNEQFF.

The chain has TRBV9 and TRBJ1-1; D might be TRBD1 (5 bases). Trimming stripped 7 bases from V and 1 base from J, with 17 bases between. The CDR3 is 15 residues long. CDR1 is SGDLS, CDR2 YYNGEE, per germline. CDR3: CASGGGGLPNTEAFF. CDR3 DNA: TGTGCCAGCGGTGGTGGGGGACTACCGAACACTGAAGCTTTCTTT.